These T cell receptor beta chains were read from a single sample in a study of blood T cells in healthy people across ages. TCRdb re-called the 5' RACE reads with MiXCR, one entry per CDR3 protein. The repertoire holds about a million distinct CDR3 sequences, approximately 49% seen once, with roughly 13% in the top ten. The sequencing sample was made of blood. These receptor sequences come from a man aged 25 to 45 in good health. The CDR3 runs from the conserved cysteine through the conserved F or W. A D gene is named only where the DNA matches it firmly. Not all rows give a size; the values are once, few, many and, for expanded clones, a class.

J gene: TRBJ1-2; clone size: many; D gene: TRBD1; V gene: TRBV12-3/TRBV12-4; CDR3 protein: CASSLTGGGGYTF; CDR3 DNA: TGTGCCAGCAGTCTTACAGGGGGCGGCGGCTACACCTTC
J gene: TRBJ2-7; clone size: once; D gene: TRBD1; V gene: TRBV18; CDR3 protein: CASSPDRVGAYEQYF; CDR3 DNA: TGTGCCAGCTCACCGGACAGGGTTGGCGCCTACGAGCAGTACTTC
J gene: TRBJ1-2; clone size: once; D gene: .; V gene: TRBV28; CDR3 protein: CATHHGSNYGYTF; CDR3 DNA: TGTGCCACACACCACGGGTCTAACTATGGCTACACCTTC
J gene: TRBJ1-2; clone size: .; D gene: TRBD1; V gene: TRBV3-1; CDR3 protein: CASSQRGGANYGYTF; CDR3 DNA: TGTGCCAGCAGCCAAAGAGGGGGCGCGAACTATGGCTACACCTTC
J gene: TRBJ1-5; clone size: many; D gene: .; V gene: TRBV7-2; CDR3 protein: CASSLYAAGSNQPQHF; CDR3 DNA: TGTGCCAGCAGCTTATACGCGGCGGGGAGCAATCAGCCCCAGCATTTT
J gene: TRBJ2-1; clone size: .; D gene: .; V gene: TRBV7-9; CDR3 protein: CASSRMGRYNEQFF; CDR3 DNA: TGTGCCAGCAGCAGGATGGGACGGTACAATGAGCAGTTCTTC
J gene: TRBJ2-7; clone size: .; D gene: TRBD2; V gene: TRBV4-1; CDR3 protein: CASSQNPVTSGYEQYF; CDR3 DNA: TGCGCCAGCAGCCAAAACCCGGTAACTAGCGGCTACGAGCAGTACTTC
J gene: TRBJ2-1; clone size: .; D gene: TRBD2; V gene: TRBV4-2; CDR3 protein: CASSASSGGGSYNEQFF; CDR3 DNA: TGTGCCAGCAGCGCGTCTAGCGGGGGGGGCTCCTACAATGAGCAGTTCTTC
J gene: TRBJ2-7; clone size: .; D gene: TRBD1; V gene: TRBV5-5; CDR3 protein: CASSSYRQGESYEQYF; CDR3 DNA: TGTGCCAGCAGCTCATATAGACAGGGCGAGTCCTACGAGCAGTACTTC
J gene: TRBJ1-1; clone size: .; D gene: TRBD1; V gene: TRBV6-1; CDR3 protein: CASRGGQVNTEAFF; CDR3 DNA: TGTGCCAGCAGAGGAGGACAGGTTAACACTGAAGCTTTCTTT
J gene: TRBJ2-4; clone size: .; D gene: .; V gene: TRBV11-1; CDR3 protein: CASSLGDAEDIQYF; CDR3 DNA: TGTGCCAGCAGCTTAGGCGATGCTGAAGACATTCAGTACTTC
J gene: TRBJ2-1; clone size: .; D gene: .; V gene: TRBV4-3; CDR3 protein: CASSHRLNNEQFF; CDR3 DNA: TGCGCCAGCAGCCATAGACTGAACAATGAGCAGTTCTTC
J gene: TRBJ2-3; clone size: .; D gene: .; V gene: TRBV29-1; CDR3 protein: CSVAAPGDTQYF; CDR3 DNA: TGCAGCGTTGCTGCCCCGGGAGATACGCAGTATTTT
J gene: TRBJ2-3; clone size: few; D gene: .; V gene: TRBV7-8; CDR3 protein: CASSLASFGTDTQYF; CDR3 DNA: TGTGCCAGCAGCTTAGCCTCTTTCGGCACAGATACGCAGTATTTT
J gene: TRBJ2-5; clone size: .; D gene: .; V gene: TRBV5-1; CDR3 protein: CASSTTDGQRYF; CDR3 DNA: TGCGCCAGCAGCACAACCGACGGCCAGCGGTACTTC
J gene: TRBJ2-5; clone size: few; D gene: .; V gene: TRBV27; CDR3 protein: CASSSLRETQYF; CDR3 DNA: TGTGCCAGCAGTTCCCTCCGGGAGACCCAGTACTTC
J gene: TRBJ1-1; clone size: .; D gene: TRBD1; V gene: TRBV20-1; CDR3 protein: CSARDLQGREAFF; CDR3 DNA: TGCAGTGCTAGAGACCTACAGGGGAGGGAAGCTTTCTTT
J gene: TRBJ2-1; clone size: .; D gene: TRBD1; V gene: TRBV4-1; CDR3 protein: CASSQARQGNEPFF; CDR3 DNA: TGCGCCAGCAGCCAAGCTCGACAGGGCAATGAGCCGTTCTTC
J gene: TRBJ2-3; clone size: .; D gene: .; V gene: TRBV5-6; CDR3 protein: CASSSPSTRPASTDTQYF; CDR3 DNA: TGTGCCAGCAGCTCGCCATCTACGCGGCCTGCTAGCACAGATACGCAGTATTTT
J gene: TRBJ2-7; clone size: .; D gene: .; V gene: TRBV27; CDR3 protein: CASNGLSMGEQYF; CDR3 DNA: TGTGCCAGCAATGGGCTCTCAATGGGGGAGCAGTACTTC
J gene: TRBJ2-7; clone size: few; D gene: .; V gene: TRBV7-9; CDR3 protein: CASSPTTRTYEQYF; CDR3 DNA: TGTGCCAGCAGCCCGACGACTAGAACCTACGAGCAGTACTTC
J gene: TRBJ1-2; clone size: few; D gene: TRBD1; V gene: TRBV7-2; CDR3 protein: CASSDSGSGGRYGYTF; CDR3 DNA: TGTGCCAGCAGCGATAGCGGGTCAGGGGGTCGCTATGGCTACACCTTC
J gene: TRBJ2-3; clone size: .; D gene: .; V gene: TRBV6-5; CDR3 protein: CASSYSTGSERTDTQYF; CDR3 DNA: TGTGCCAGCAGTTACTCCACAGGGTCAGAAAGAACAGATACGCAGTATTTT
J gene: TRBJ2-3; clone size: .; D gene: .; V gene: TRBV10-3; CDR3 protein: CAIVGSLTDTQYF; CDR3 DNA: TGTGCCATCGTAGGTAGCCTCACAGATACGCAGTATTTT
J gene: TRBJ1-4; clone size: .; D gene: TRBD1; V gene: TRBV3-1; CDR3 protein: CASSPTRTGFNEKLFF; CDR3 DNA: TGTGCCAGCAGCCCTACACGGACAGGGTTCAATGAAAAACTGTTTTTT
J gene: TRBJ2-1; clone size: .; D gene: TRBD1; V gene: TRBV7-3; CDR3 protein: CASSSSPGQGHNEQFF; CDR3 DNA: TGTGCCAGCAGCTCATCTCCGGGACAGGGCCACAATGAGCAGTTCTTC
J gene: TRBJ2-3; clone size: .; D gene: TRBD2; V gene: TRBV4-1; CDR3 protein: CASSQALAGATSTDTQYF; CDR3 DNA: TGCGCCAGCAGCCAAGCCCTAGCGGGCGCCACTAGCACAGATACGCAGTATTTT
J gene: TRBJ2-5; clone size: .; D gene: .; V gene: TRBV3-1; CDR3 protein: CASSQKRALSGETQYF; CDR3 DNA: TGTGCCAGCAGCCAAAAAAGGGCCCTGTCCGGAGAGACCCAGTACTTC
J gene: TRBJ2-5; clone size: few; D gene: TRBD1; V gene: TRBV7-3; CDR3 protein: CASSLDRASETQYF; CDR3 DNA: TGTGCCAGCAGCTTGGACAGGGCCTCGGAGACCCAGTACTTC
J gene: TRBJ2-1; clone size: .; D gene: .; V gene: TRBV12-3/TRBV12-4; CDR3 protein: CASSFNGGRPADEQFF; CDR3 DNA: TGTGCCAGCAGTTTTAACGGGGGCCGCCCAGCCGATGAGCAGTTCTTC
J gene: TRBJ2-3; clone size: .; D gene: TRBD2; V gene: TRBV5-1; CDR3 protein: CAGSPPGLGIDTQYF; CDR3 DNA: TGCGCCGGCAGCCCACCGGGACTAGGGATAGATACGCAGTATTTT
J gene: TRBJ2-1; clone size: .; D gene: .; V gene: TRBV10-3; CDR3 protein: CAISGLGANNEQFF; CDR3 DNA: TGTGCCATCAGTGGCCTGGGGGCCAACAATGAGCAGTTCTTC
J gene: TRBJ2-1; clone size: few; D gene: TRBD2; V gene: TRBV4-1; CDR3 protein: CASSHPRLASNNEQFF; CDR3 DNA: TGCGCCAGCAGCCATCCCCGACTAGCGAGTAACAATGAGCAGTTCTTC
J gene: TRBJ1-2; clone size: .; D gene: TRBD1; V gene: TRBV24-1; CDR3 protein: CATSEPGQGDGYTF; CDR3 DNA: TGTGCCACCAGTGAGCCGGGACAGGGCGATGGCTACACCTTC
J gene: TRBJ2-5; clone size: few; D gene: .; V gene: TRBV28; CDR3 protein: CASRAQGGQETQYF; CDR3 DNA: TGTGCCAGCAGGGCACAGGGGGGGCAAGAGACCCAGTACTTC
J gene: TRBJ2-1; clone size: many; D gene: TRBD2; V gene: TRBV29-1; CDR3 protein: CSVAGGAVDEQFF; CDR3 DNA: TGCAGCGTCGCGGGGGGGGCAGTCGATGAGCAGTTCTTC
J gene: TRBJ2-1; clone size: .; D gene: .; V gene: TRBV27; CDR3 protein: CASSLEWGRIYNEQFF; CDR3 DNA: TGTGCCAGCAGTTTAGAATGGGGGCGTATCTACAATGAGCAGTTCTTC
J gene: TRBJ1-4; clone size: .; D gene: .; V gene: TRBV10-3; CDR3 protein: CAISSRRGTSNEKLVF; CDR3 DNA: TGTGCCATCAGCAGCCGAAGAGGGACTTCTAATGAAAAACTGGTTTTT
J gene: TRBJ2-3; clone size: .; D gene: .; V gene: TRBV5-8; CDR3 protein: CASSYTQYF; CDR3 DNA: TGTGCCAGCAGCTATACGCAGTATTTT
J gene: TRBJ2-7; clone size: few; D gene: TRBD1; V gene: TRBV2; CDR3 protein: CASNMETGSYEQYF; CDR3 DNA: TGTGCCAGCAATATGGAGACAGGGTCCTACGAGCAGTACTTC
J gene: TRBJ2-5; clone size: once; D gene: TRBD1; V gene: TRBV6-2/TRBV6-3; CDR3 protein: CATFPGQQETQYF; CDR3 DNA: TGTGCCACCTTTCCGGGACAGCAAGAGACCCAGTACTTC
J gene: TRBJ2-5; clone size: .; D gene: .; V gene: TRBV7-2; CDR3 protein: CASSLGPSSETQYF; CDR3 DNA: TGTGCCAGCAGCTTAGGTCCTAGCAGTGAGACCCAGTACTTC
J gene: TRBJ1-4; clone size: .; D gene: .; V gene: TRBV7-9; CDR3 protein: CASSFVSTNEKLFF; CDR3 DNA: TGTGCCAGCAGCTTTGTCTCAACTAATGAAAAACTGTTTTTT
J gene: TRBJ2-5; clone size: once; D gene: .; V gene: TRBV27; CDR3 protein: CASMFFGRQETQYF; CDR3 DNA: TGTGCCAGCATGTTCTTTGGACGGCAAGAGACCCAGTACTTC
J gene: TRBJ1-1; clone size: .; D gene: .; V gene: TRBV6-1; CDR3 protein: CAGTTRGGNTEAFF; CDR3 DNA: TGTGCCGGGACAACTAGGGGAGGGAACACTGAAGCTTTCTTT
J gene: TRBJ2-2; clone size: .; D gene: .; V gene: TRBV11-2; CDR3 protein: CASSLEGGPGELFF; CDR3 DNA: TGTGCCAGCAGCTTGGAGGGGGGGCCCGGGGAGCTGTTTTTT
J gene: TRBJ2-7; clone size: .; D gene: .; V gene: TRBV29-1; CDR3 protein: CSVRGDARTYEQYF; CDR3 DNA: TGCAGCGTTAGGGGGGACGCCCGAACCTACGAGCAGTACTTC
J gene: TRBJ1-1; clone size: few; D gene: TRBD1; V gene: TRBV10-3; CDR3 protein: CAIRRTTGGEGVTEAFF; CDR3 DNA: TGTGCCATCAGACGGACTACAGGGGGCGAGGGTGTAACTGAAGCTTTCTTT
J gene: TRBJ2-6; clone size: .; D gene: .; V gene: TRBV12-3/TRBV12-4; CDR3 protein: CASSLIGGAEGANVLTF; CDR3 DNA: TGTGCCAGCAGTTTGATCGGCGGCGCGGAAGGGGCCAACGTCCTGACTTTC
J gene: TRBJ2-1; clone size: .; D gene: TRBD1; V gene: TRBV4-1; CDR3 protein: CASSQGTGGFYNEQFF; CDR3 DNA: TGCGCCAGCAGCCAGGGTACAGGGGGCTTTTACAATGAGCAGTTCTTC
J gene: TRBJ2-7; clone size: .; D gene: .; V gene: TRBV6-5; CDR3 protein: CASSPSSGSNFYEQYF; CDR3 DNA: TGTGCCAGCAGCCCGAGCTCGGGCAGCAACTTCTACGAGCAGTACTTC
J gene: TRBJ2-6; clone size: .; D gene: .; V gene: TRBV9; CDR3 protein: CASSTPSGANVLTF; CDR3 DNA: TGTGCCAGCAGCACCCCCTCTGGGGCCAACGTCCTGACTTTC
J gene: TRBJ1-5; clone size: .; D gene: .; V gene: TRBV6-2/TRBV6-3; CDR3 protein: CASSSSSDSQPQHF; CDR3 DNA: TGTGCCAGCAGTTCATCCTCGGACAGTCAGCCCCAGCATTTT
J gene: TRBJ2-2; clone size: once; D gene: .; V gene: TRBV6-4; CDR3 protein: CASSDLGLAGELFF; CDR3 DNA: TGTGCCAGCAGTGACCTTGGACTGGCCGGGGAGCTGTTTTTT